Below are 30 T cell receptor beta chains sequenced from a single sample in a study of T cells expressing NK-cell markers. TCRdb derives one entry per CDR3 protein from the 5' RACE reads, leaving out DNA. The data include roughly 180,000 distinct CDR3 sequences; the top ten clones carry 18%. The source material was blood T cells: a sorted CD56 or NKG2C T cell subset, CD4+ or CD8+ T cells, or bulk PBMC T cells (not recorded which). The receptors were sampled from a woman between 18 and 70 years old in good health.

The genes are TRBV6-4 and TRBJ1-6. From germline, CDR1 is MRHNA and CDR2 SNTAGT. CDR3 length equals 13 residues. The CDR3 sequence: CASSASSNSPLHF.

The chain carries TRBV20-1 and TRBJ2-7; there is no DNA to check the TCRdb D call of TRBD1. The CDR3 consists of 13 residues. Per the germline V gene, CDR1 is DFQATT and CDR2 is SNEGSKA (reference sequence). This CDR3 reads CSAHRGRVYEQYF.

V is TRBV10-3 and J is TRBJ2-7; TCRdb reports TRBD2, a call that lacks DNA to check it against. Germline CDR1 is ENHRY and CDR2 is SYGVKD. This CDR3 spans 12 amino acids. The CDR3: CASSSRDYEQYF.

V is TRBV2 and J is TRBJ2-1; TCRdb's D call, TRBD2, is unchecked because there is no DNA. The CDR3 has 15 residues. Germline-derived CDR1 and CDR2 are SNHLY and FYNNEI. CDR3 residues: CASSETSGRLGEQFF.

This chain links TRBV14 with TRBJ1-1. The germline V gene encodes CDR1 SGHDN and CDR2 FVKESK. CDR3 size: 14 residues. CDR3 in amino acids: CASTKVGFNTEAFF.

The chain joins TRBV20-1 to TRBJ2-1; TCRdb lists TRBD2, though no DNA is available to test this call. The CDR3 is 14 residues long. Germline V gene lookup returns CDR1 DFQATT and CDR2 SNEGSKA (reference sequence). CDR3 amino acids: CSAVIAGGRNEQFF.

The chain employs TRBV7-3 and TRBJ1-1. Germline assignment: CDR1 SGHTA and CDR2 FQGTGA. There are 15 residues in the CDR3. The CDR3 region is CASSPRPLENTEAFF.

V usage is TRBV10-3 and J usage is TRBJ2-7; with no DNA, the TCRdb D assignment of TRBD1 cannot be verified. The CDR3 sequence is 14 residues long. Germline V CDR1 and CDR2: ENHRY, SYGVKD. This CDR3 is CAISEWDRFNEQYF.

J is TRBJ2-1 and V is TRBV28; TCRdb outputs TRBD1, but without DNA this stays unchecked. The CDR3 is 12 residues long. Germline loops: CDR1 MDHEN, CDR2 SYDVKM. This CDR3 reads CASSPPGQRKFF.

J is TRBJ2-3 and V is TRBV5-1; TCRdb reports TRBD2, a call that lacks DNA to check it against. The CDR3 length is 17 residues. Germline CDR1 and CDR2: SGHRS and YFSETQ. This CDR3 is CASSPAPGGTNTDTQYF. Together with reference TRBV5-1 and TRBJ2-3, the CDR3 gives the full variable domain: KAGVTQTPRYLIKTRGQQVTLSCSPISGHRSVSWYQQTPGQGLQFLFEYFSETQRNKGNFPGRFSGRQFSNSRSEMNVSTLELGDSALYLCASSPAPGGTNTDTQYFGPGTRLTVL.

The V gene is TRBV7-3, the J gene TRBJ2-1; as DNA is missing, the TRBD2 call by TCRdb cannot be tested. CDR1 is SGHTA, CDR2 FQGTGA, per germline. The CDR3 extends over 18 amino acids. The CDR3 protein is CASSSRGSGRARYNEQFF. Combining the CDR3 with reference TRBV7-3 and TRBJ2-1 gives the whole variable domain GAGVSQTPSNKVTEKGKYVELRCDPISGHTALYWYRQSLGQGPEFLIYFQGTGAADDSGLPNDRFFAVRPEGSVSTLKIQRTERGDSAVYLCASSSRGSGRARYNEQFFGPGTRLTVL.

The rearrangement joins TRBV2 to TRBJ1-2. The CDR3 extends over 13 amino acids. Germline lookup yields CDR1 SNHLY and CDR2 FYNNEI. The CDR3 loop reads CASSEDVRTDYTF.

V gene TRBV10-3 combines with J gene TRBJ2-7. This CDR3 has 15 amino acids. Germline-derived CDR1 and CDR2 are ENHRY and SYGVKD. CDR3 in amino acids: CAISELTTYSYEQYF.

This chain connects TRBV6-4 to TRBJ2-2. Germline CDR1 reads MRHNA; CDR2 reads SNTAGT. This CDR3 is built from 14 residues. CDR3 in amino acids: CASGRGPNTGELFF.

The rearrangement uses TRBV18 and TRBJ1-5; the TCRdb D gene call, TRBD1, has no DNA to confirm it. The CDR3 covers 14 residues. Germline V gene sequence: CDR1 KGHSH, CDR2 LQKENI. The CDR3 protein is CASSPVTGDQPQHF. Based on the CDR3 plus reference TRBV18 and TRBJ1-5, the full variable domain is NAGVMQNPRHLVRRRGQEARLRCSPMKGHSHVYWYRQLPEEGLKFMVYLQKENIIDESGMPKERFSAEFPKEGPSILRIQQVVRGDSAAYFCASSPVTGDQPQHFGDGTRLSIL.

The chain couples TRBV5-1 to TRBJ2-2; TCRdb gives TRBD1 as the D gene, but with no DNA this cannot be confirmed. The CDR3 totals 15 residues. The germline V gene encodes CDR1 SGHRS and CDR2 YFSETQ. The chain's CDR3 is CASSLDRANTGELFF.

The rearrangement uses TRBV20-1 and TRBJ2-2; absent DNA, TCRdb's TRBD2 call cannot be checked. The CDR3 consists of 16 residues. Germline lookup yields CDR1 DFQATT and CDR2 SNEGSKA (reference sequence). The CDR3 sequence is CSARLAGVVDTGELFF.

The chain is built from TRBV12-5 and TRBJ1-2. The CDR3 is made up of 14 amino acids. Germline assignment: CDR1 LGHNT and CDR2 FRNRAP. The CDR3 region is CASGLVGSNYGYTF.

The V call is TRBV7-2, the J call TRBJ2-5; TCRdb's D call, TRBD2, is unchecked because there is no DNA. There are 15 residues in the CDR3. Looked up from germline, CDR1 is SGHTA and CDR2 is FQGNSA. This CDR3 reads CASSSMGGLQETQYF. Combining the CDR3 with reference TRBV7-2 and TRBJ2-5 gives the whole variable domain GAGVSQSPSNKVTEKGKDVELRCDPISGHTALYWYRQSLGQGLEFLIYFQGNSAPDKSGLPSDRFSAERTGGSVSTLTIQRTQQEDSAVYLCASSSMGGLQETQYFGPGTRLLVL.

The chain links TRBV18 to TRBJ2-2; TCRdb lists TRBD2, though no DNA is available to test this call. The CDR3 contains 15 residues. Germline loops: CDR1 KGHSH, CDR2 LQKENI. CDR3 residues: CASSPVAGVTGELFF. Filled out from reference TRBV18 and TRBJ2-2, the complete variable domain reads NAGVMQNPRHLVRRRGQEARLRCSPMKGHSHVYWYRQLPEEGLKFMVYLQKENIIDESGMPKERFSAEFPKEGPSILRIQQVVRGDSAAYFCASSPVAGVTGELFFGEGSRLTVL.

This chain uses TRBV12-3 or TRBV12-4 with TRBJ1-2; with no DNA, the TCRdb D assignment of TRBD1 cannot be verified. The CDR3 runs to 13 residues. CDR3: CASSLGGLGGYTF.

V usage is TRBV7-3 and J usage is TRBJ2-5; the TCRdb call, TRBD1, lacks DNA for checking. Germline values: CDR1 SGHTA, CDR2 FQGTGA. This CDR3 has 19 amino acids. This chain's CDR3 is CASSLRWLGAGGAQETQYF.

This sequence joins TRBV5-1 and TRBJ2-5; checking the TCRdb D call of TRBD1 is not possible without DNA. CDR1 is SGHRS, CDR2 YFSETQ, per germline. This CDR3 contains 14 residues. CDR3 protein: CASRSWGAQETQYF.

The chain is built from TRBV6-4 and TRBJ1-1. Germline-derived CDR1 and CDR2 are MRHNA and SNTAGT. There are 15 residues in the CDR3. The CDR3 reads CASSDSFRVGTEAFF.

The genes are TRBV7-9 and TRBJ1-1. The CDR3 totals 14 residues. CDR1 is SEHNR, CDR2 FQNEAQ, per germline (reference sequence). The CDR3 region is CASSLESSYTEAFF.

The chain recombines TRBV5-1 with TRBJ1-2. There are 12 residues in the CDR3. From germline, CDR1 is SGHRS and CDR2 YFSETQ. CDR3 amino acids: CASSLEQYGYTF.

The V call is TRBV7-6, the J call TRBJ1-3; TCRdb's D call of TRBD1 is untestable without DNA. The CDR3 has 14 amino acids. Germline V gene data show CDR1 as SGHVS and CDR2 as FNYEAQ. The CDR3 spells CASSLGQAEDTIYF.

V usage is TRBV5-1 and J usage is TRBJ2-1; lacking DNA, the TRBD1 call made by TCRdb goes unchecked. Germline CDR1 and CDR2: SGHRS and YFSETQ. The CDR3 length is 16 residues. The CDR3 is CASSPGDRAPYNEQFF.

The CDR3 sequence is CASSLGLAGGPDNEQFF. J is TRBJ2-1 and V is TRBV5-6; TCRdb gives TRBD2 as the D gene, but with no DNA this cannot be confirmed. The CDR3 loop spans 17 amino acids. CDR1 is SGHDT and CDR2 is YYEEEE in the germline V gene.

The V call is TRBV15, the J call TRBJ2-7; TCRdb selects TRBD1, and the lack of DNA leaves this call unchecked. The germline gives CDR1 LNHNV, CDR2 YYDKDF (reference sequence). The CDR3 runs 15 residues. The CDR3 sequence is CATSRDRGEPYEQYF.